Below are 2 T cell receptor beta chains sequenced from a single sample in a study of blood T cell repertoires in COVID-19. The repertoire was sequenced with immunoSEQ multiplex PCR; TCRdb's copy has only in-frame clones and lacks some. The data contain fewer than 600,000 clones, 89% of them singletons. The specimen was peripheral blood. These receptors originate from a man between 18 and 29 years old with COVID-19, enrolled during active disease.

The rearrangement joins TRBV30 to TRBJ2-1; 14 bases align to TRBD2. The CDR3 totals 14 residues. CDR1 is GTSNPN and CDR2 is SVGIG in the germline V gene (reference sequence). V was pared by 3 bases and J by 9 bases, with 4 bases of the junction left unmatched. This chain's CDR3 is CAWRGGTSGSEQFF. CDR3 nucleotides: TGTGCCTGGAGGGGAGGGACTAGCGGGAGTGAGCAGTTCTTC.

The rearrangement joins TRBV6-5 to TRBJ1-3; D gene uncertain. Germline V gene data show CDR1 as MNHEY and CDR2 as SVGAGI. The CDR3 sequence is 13 residues long. V was cut by 8 bases and J by 0 bases, with 8 bases left in between. The CDR3 is CASLAPSGNTIYF. In DNA form, the CDR3 reads TGTGCCAGCTTAGCGCCCTCTGGAAACACCATATATTTT.